This T cell receptor beta chain is drawn from a study of blood T cell repertoires in COVID-19 (TCRdb year 2020). Study-wide context: Collaborator samples came from the United States, Italy and Spain and covered acute and convalescent phases of COVID-19. The material from the prospective study consisted of cDNA or gDNA derived from T cells, B-cell-depleted T cells, or PBMCs. Deeply sampled blood TCRbeta repertoires from subjects exposed to, actively infected with, or recovered from COVID-19 were included in the dataset. The repertoires were released in a freely available public database intended as a resource for research on the immune response to SARS-CoV-2. Samples were obtained from the ongoing ImmuneRACE study (first 160 participants) and from about 1,300 subjects provided by 6 global collaborators. Nearly every sample came with metadata listing a de-identified subject ID, COVID-19 status, age in years and sex. Where available, HLA class I and class II types were taken from metadata supplied by the sample provider and were not determined by assay-based typing. Study-level results and caveats: The quantity of clinical and demographic metadata differed by source and by participant and was supplied without curation.

Collaborating institutions collected whole blood in K2EDTA tubes following their own protocols. For TCRbeta analysis, collaborator samples were shipped as frozen whole blood, as isolated PBMCs, or as DNA extracted from either sample type. The germline V gene yields SQVTM for CDR1 and ANQGSEA for CDR2. V is pared back by 7 bases and J by 6 bases, with 18 bases lying between the germline termini. The CDR3 goes from the cysteine to the phenylalanine over 14 residues. The sequence is cut down to CDR3 DNA, 42 bases in frame from base 1. TCRbeta CDR3 regions were amplified from genomic DNA by means of the immunoSEQ Assay, a bias-controlled multiplex PCR. The paper's data handling went like this. The number of nucleated cells in each sample was estimated by amplification of reference gene primers within the assay. To quantify the absolute abundance of each unique TCRbeta CDR3 rearrangement, sequence reads were collapsed and filtered. For each sample, productive Simpson clonality was calculated by taking the square root of Simpson's diversity index across productive rearrangements. The clones in this table, taken by TCRdb from immuneACCESS, are in-frame only. Not every clone is retained; where verified, under half of the shortfall comes from an unresolved V gene, and the cause of the rest is unknown. V and J calls and clone size are copied from that table; D and trimming were computed from the DNA. The sample includes about 140,000 clones, with 84% observed a single time. About 8% of the sample is taken by the ten largest.

For this clone: The antigen it recognizes is unknown. Per-base quality was not reported, and no clone a single base away is much larger than it.

The chain was built from TRBV29-1 and TRBJ2-2; 5 matching bases give a weak D call of TRBD2. Sequenced: peripheral blood. This sequence was found in a human donor in a cohort sampled during active COVID-19. The DNA sequence reads TGCAGCGCCACCGGGATCTCGGTTTCCGGGGAGCTGTTTTTT. It specifies CSATGISVSGELFF.